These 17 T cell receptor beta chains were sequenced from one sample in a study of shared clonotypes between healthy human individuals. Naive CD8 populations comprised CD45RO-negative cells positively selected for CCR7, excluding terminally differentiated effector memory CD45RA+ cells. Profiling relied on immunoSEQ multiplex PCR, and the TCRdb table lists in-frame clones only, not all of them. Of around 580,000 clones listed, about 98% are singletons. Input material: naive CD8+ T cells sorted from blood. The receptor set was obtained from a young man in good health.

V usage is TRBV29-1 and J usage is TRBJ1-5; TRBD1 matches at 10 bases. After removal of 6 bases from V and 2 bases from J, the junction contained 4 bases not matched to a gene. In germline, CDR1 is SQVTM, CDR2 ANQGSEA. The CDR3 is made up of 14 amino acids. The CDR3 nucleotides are TGCAGCGTGGGAGGACAGGGGGGCAATCAGCCCCAGCATTTT. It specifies CSVGGQGGNQPQHF.

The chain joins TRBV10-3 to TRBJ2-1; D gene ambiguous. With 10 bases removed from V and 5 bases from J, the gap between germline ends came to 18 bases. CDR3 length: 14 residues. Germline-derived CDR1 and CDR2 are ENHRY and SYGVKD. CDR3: CATQGQVLHNEQFF. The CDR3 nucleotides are TGTGCCACCCAAGGCCAGGTCCTTCACAATGAGCAGTTCTTC.

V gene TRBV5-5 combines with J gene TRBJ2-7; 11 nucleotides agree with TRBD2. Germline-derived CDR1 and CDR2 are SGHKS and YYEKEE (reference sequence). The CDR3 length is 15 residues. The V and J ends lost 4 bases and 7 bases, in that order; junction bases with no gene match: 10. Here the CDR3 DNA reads TGTGCCAGCAGCCCCGAGACTAGCGGGATTGGGGAGCAGTACTTC. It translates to CASSPETSGIGEQYF.

The CDR3 spells CASSVEGLAGGSGNTGELFF. CDR3 DNA: TGTGCCAGCAGCGTAGAGGGACTAGCGGGAGGCTCGGGAAACACCGGGGAGCTGTTTTTT. The rearrangement links TRBV9 to TRBJ2-2; 15 nucleotides agree with TRBD2. The CDR3 is 20 residues long. Per germline, CDR1 SGDLS and CDR2 YYNGEE. V lost 0 bases, J lost 2 bases, and 8 bases stayed unmatched.

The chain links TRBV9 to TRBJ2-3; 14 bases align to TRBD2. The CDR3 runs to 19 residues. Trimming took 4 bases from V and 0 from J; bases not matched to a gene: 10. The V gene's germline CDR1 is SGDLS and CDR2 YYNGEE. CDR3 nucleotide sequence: TGTGCCAGCAGCTCCAATCTCGGGACTAGCGGGAGTAGCACAGATACGCAGTATTTT. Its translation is CASSSNLGTSGSSTDTQYF.

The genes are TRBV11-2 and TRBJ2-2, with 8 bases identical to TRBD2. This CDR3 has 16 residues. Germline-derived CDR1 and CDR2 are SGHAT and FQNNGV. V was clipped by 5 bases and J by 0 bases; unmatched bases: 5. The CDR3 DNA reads TGTGCCAGCAGCCTCACTAGCGGACCGAACACCGGGGAGCTGTTTTTT. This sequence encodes CASSLTSGPNTGELFF. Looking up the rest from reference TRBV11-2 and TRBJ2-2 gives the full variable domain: EAGVAQSPRYKIIEKRQSVAFWCNPISGHATLYWYQQILGQGPKLLIQFQNNGVVDDSQLPKDRFSAERLKGVDSTLKIQPAKLEDSAVYLCASSLTSGPNTGELFFGEGSRLTVL.

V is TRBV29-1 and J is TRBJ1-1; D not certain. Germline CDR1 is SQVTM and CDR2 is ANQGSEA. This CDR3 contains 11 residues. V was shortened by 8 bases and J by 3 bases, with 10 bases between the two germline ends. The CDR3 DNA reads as TGCAGCCATTACGGGGACACTGAAGCTTTCTTT. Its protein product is CSHYGDTEAFF.

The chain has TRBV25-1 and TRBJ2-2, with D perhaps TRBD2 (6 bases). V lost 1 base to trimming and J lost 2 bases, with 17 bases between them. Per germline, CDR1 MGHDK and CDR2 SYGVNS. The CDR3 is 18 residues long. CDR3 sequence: CASSESPRGLSNTGELFF. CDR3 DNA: TGTGCCAGCAGTGAATCCCCCCGCGGACTATCCAACACCGGGGAGCTGTTTTTT.

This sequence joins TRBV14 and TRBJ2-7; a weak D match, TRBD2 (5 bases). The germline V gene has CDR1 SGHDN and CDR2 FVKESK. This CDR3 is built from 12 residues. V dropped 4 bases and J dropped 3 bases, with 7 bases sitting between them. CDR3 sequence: CASSPADYEQYF. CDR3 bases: TGTGCCAGCAGCCCAGCGGACTACGAGCAGTACTTC.

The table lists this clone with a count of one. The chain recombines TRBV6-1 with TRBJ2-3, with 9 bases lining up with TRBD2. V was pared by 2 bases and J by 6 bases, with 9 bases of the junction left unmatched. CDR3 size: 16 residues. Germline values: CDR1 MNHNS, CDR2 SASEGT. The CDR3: CASSERLAGRLDTQYF. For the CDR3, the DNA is TGTGCCAGCAGTGAACGGCTAGCGGGAAGGCTCGATACGCAGTATTTT.

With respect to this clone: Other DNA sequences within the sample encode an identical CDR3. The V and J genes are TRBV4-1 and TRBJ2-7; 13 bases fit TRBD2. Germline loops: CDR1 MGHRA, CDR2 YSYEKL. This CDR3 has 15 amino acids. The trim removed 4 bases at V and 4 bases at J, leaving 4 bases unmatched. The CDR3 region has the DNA TGCGCCAGCAGCCTCCGGACTAGCGGGAGTTACGAGCAGTACTTC. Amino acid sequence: CASSLRTSGSYEQYF.

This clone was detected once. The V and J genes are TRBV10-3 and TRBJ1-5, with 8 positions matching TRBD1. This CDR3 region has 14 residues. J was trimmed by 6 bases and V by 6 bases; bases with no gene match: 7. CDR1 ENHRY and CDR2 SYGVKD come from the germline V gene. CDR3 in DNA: TGTGCCATCAGAGGGACAGGAAAGGGTCAGCCCCAGCATTTT. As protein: CAIRGTGKGQPQHF.

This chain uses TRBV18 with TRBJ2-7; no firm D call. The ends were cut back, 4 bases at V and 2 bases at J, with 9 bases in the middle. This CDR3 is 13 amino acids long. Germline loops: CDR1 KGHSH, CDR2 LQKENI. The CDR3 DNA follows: TGTGCCAGCTCACACTCAGGCGCCTACGAGCAGTACTTC. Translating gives CASSHSGAYEQYF.

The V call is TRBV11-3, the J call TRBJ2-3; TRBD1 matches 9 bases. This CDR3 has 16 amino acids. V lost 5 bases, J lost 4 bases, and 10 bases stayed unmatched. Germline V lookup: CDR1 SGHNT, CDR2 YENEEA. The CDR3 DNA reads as TGTGCCAGCAGCAACCTTCCGGGACAGGGATCAGATACGCAGTATTTT. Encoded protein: CASSNLPGQGSDTQYF.

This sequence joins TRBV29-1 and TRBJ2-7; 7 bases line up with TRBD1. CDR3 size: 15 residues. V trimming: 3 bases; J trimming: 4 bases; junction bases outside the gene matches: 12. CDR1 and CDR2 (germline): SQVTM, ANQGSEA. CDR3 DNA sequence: TGCAGCGTTGAGGATCGACAGGGACGAAATTACGAGCAGTACTTC. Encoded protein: CSVEDRQGRNYEQYF.

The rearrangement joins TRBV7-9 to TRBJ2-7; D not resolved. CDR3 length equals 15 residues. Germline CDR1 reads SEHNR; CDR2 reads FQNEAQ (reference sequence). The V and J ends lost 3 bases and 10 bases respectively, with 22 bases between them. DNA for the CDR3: TGTGCCAGCAGCTTTGGCGGATCGGTTACCCTCGAACAGTACTTC. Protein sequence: CASSFGGSVTLEQYF.

The CDR3 loop reads CSVPNEGPYEQYF. The CDR3 coding sequence is TGCAGCGTTCCTAACGAAGGCCCATACGAGCAGTACTTC. V gene TRBV29-1 combines with J gene TRBJ2-7; D gene ambiguous. Trimming took off 5 bases at V and 4 bases at J, with 15 bases between the two ends. Germline V lookup: CDR1 SQVTM, CDR2 ANQGSEA. The CDR3 spans 13 residues.